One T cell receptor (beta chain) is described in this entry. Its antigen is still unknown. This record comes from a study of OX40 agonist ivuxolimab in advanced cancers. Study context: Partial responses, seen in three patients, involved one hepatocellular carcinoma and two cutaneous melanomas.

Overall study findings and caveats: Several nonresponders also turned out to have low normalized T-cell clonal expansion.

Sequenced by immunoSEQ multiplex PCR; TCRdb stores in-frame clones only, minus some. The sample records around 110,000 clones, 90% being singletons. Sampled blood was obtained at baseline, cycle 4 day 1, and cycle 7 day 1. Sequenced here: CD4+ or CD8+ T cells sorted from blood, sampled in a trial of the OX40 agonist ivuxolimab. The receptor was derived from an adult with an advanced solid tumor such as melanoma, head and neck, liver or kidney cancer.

The CDR3 DNA follows: TGTGCCAGCAGCCAAGATCCCGGACTAGCGGGGCCGGCCGGGGATACGCAGTATTTT. It translates to CASSQDPGLAGPAGDTQYF. The gene calls are TRBV14 and TRBJ2-3; 12 bases fit TRBD2. The V gene end was trimmed by 0 bases and the J gene end by 6 bases; junction bases not matched to a gene: 13. The germline CDR1 and CDR2 sequences are SGHDN and FVKESK. The CDR3 has 19 amino acids. The full variable domain, rest sourced from reference TRBV14 and TRBJ2-3, is EAGVTQFPSHSVIEKGQTVTLRCDPISGHDNLYWYRRVMGKEIKFLLHFVKESKQDESGMPNNRFLAERTGGTYSTLKVQPAELEDSGVYFCASSQDPGLAGPAGDTQYFGPGTRLTVL.